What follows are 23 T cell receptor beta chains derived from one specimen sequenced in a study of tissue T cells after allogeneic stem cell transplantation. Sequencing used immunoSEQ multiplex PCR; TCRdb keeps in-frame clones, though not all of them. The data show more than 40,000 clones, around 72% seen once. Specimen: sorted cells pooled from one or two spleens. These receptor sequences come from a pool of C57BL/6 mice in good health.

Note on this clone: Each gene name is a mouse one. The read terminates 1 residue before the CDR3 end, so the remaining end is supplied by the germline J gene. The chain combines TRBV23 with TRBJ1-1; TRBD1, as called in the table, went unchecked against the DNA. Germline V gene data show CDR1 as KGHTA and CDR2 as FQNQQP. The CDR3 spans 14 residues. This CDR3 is CSSSQRQANTEVFF. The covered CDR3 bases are TGCTCCAGCAGTCAAAGGCAGGCAAACACAGAAGTCTTC.

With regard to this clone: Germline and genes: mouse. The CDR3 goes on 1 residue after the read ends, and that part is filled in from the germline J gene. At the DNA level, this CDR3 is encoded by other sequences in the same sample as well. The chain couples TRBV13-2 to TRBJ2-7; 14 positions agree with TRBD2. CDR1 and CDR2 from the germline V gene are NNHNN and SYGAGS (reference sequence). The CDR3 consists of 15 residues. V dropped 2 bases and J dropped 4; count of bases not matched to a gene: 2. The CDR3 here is CASGEGTGGAYEQYF. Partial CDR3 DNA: TGTGCCAGCGGTGAGGGGACTGGGGGGGCGTATGAACAGTAC.

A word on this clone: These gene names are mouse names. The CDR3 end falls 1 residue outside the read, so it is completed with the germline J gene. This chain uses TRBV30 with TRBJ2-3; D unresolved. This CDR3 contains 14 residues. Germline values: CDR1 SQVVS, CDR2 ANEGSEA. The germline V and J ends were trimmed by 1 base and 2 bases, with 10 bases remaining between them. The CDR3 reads CSSRAQGIAETLYF. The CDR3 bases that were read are TGTAGTTCTAGAGCCCAAGGAATTGCAGAAACGCTGTAT.

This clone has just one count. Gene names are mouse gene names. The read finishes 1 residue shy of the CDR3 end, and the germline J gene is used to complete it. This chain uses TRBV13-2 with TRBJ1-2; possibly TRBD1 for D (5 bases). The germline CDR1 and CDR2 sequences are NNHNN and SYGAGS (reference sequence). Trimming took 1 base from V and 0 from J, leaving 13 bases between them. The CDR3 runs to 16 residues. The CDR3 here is CASGDLGEPANSDYTF. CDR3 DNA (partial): TGTGCCAGCGGTGATTTGGGGGAGCCCGCAAACTCCGACTACACC.

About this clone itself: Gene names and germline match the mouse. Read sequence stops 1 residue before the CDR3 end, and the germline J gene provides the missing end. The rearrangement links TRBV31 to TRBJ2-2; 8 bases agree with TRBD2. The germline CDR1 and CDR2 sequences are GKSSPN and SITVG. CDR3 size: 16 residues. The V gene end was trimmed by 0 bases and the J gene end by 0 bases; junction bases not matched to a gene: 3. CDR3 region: CAWSLGGGPNTGQLYF. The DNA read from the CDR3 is TGTGCCTGGAGTCTAGGGGGGGGCCCAAACACCGGGCAGCTCTAC.

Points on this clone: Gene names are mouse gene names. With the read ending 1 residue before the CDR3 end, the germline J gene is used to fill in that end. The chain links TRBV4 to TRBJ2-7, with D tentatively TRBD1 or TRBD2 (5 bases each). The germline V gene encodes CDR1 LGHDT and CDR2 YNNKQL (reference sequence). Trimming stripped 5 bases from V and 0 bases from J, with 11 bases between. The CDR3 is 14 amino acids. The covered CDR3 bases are TGTGCCAGCAGCCCGGGACGAAGCTCCTATGAACAGTAC. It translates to CASSPGRSSYEQY. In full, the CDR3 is CASSPGRSSYEQYF.

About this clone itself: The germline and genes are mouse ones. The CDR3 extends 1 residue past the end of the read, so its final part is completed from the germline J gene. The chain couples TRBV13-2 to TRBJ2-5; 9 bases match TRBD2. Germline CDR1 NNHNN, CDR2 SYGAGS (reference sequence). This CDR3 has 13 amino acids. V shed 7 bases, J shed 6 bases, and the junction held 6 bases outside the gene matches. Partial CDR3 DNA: TGTGCCAGCCTACTCACTGGGGGGGACACCCAGTAC. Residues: CASLLTGGDTQY. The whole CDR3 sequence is CASLLTGGDTQYF.

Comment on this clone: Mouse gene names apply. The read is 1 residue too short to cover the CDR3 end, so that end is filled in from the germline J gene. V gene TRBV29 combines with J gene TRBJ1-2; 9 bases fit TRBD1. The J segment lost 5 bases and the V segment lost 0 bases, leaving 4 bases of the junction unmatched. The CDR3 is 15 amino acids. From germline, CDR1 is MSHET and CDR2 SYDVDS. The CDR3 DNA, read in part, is TGTGCTAGCAGTTTATCAGGACAGGGGTGGTCCGACTACACC. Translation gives CASSLSGQGWSDYT. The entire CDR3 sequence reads CASSLSGQGWSDYTF.

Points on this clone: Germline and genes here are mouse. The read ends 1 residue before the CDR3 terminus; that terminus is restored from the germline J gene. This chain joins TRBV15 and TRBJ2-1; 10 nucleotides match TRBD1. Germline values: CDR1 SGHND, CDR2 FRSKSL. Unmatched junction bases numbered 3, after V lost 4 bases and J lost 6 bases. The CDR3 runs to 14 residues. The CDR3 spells CASSSGQGIAEQFF. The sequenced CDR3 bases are TGTGCCAGCAGTTCGGGACAGGGGATTGCTGAGCAGTTC.

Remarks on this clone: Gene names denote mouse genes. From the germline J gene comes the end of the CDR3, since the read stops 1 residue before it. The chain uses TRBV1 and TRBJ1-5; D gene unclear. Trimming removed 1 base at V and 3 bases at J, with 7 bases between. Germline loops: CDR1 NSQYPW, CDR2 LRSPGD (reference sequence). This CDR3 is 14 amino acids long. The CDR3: CTCSAGGGNQAPLF. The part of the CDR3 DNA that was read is TGCACCTGCAGTGCAGGGGGAGGCAACCAGGCTCCGCTT.

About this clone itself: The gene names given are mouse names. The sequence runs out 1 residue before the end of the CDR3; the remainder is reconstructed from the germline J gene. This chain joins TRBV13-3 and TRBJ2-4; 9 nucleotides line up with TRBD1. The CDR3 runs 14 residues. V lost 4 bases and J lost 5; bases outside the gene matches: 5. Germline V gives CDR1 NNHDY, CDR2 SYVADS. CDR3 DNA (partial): TGTGCCAGCAGTCTCCGGGACAGGGCAAACACCTTGTAC. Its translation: CASSLRDRANTLY. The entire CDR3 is CASSLRDRANTLYF.

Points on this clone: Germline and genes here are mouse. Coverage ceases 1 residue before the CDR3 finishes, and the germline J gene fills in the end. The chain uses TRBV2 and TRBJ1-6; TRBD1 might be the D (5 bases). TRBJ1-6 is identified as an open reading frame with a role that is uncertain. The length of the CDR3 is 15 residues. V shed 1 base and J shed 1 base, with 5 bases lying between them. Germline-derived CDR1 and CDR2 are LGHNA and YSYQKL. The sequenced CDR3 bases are TGTGCCAGCAGCCAAGGGACATCCTATAATTCGCCCCTCTAC. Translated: CASSQGTSYNSPLY. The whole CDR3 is CASSQGTSYNSPLYF.

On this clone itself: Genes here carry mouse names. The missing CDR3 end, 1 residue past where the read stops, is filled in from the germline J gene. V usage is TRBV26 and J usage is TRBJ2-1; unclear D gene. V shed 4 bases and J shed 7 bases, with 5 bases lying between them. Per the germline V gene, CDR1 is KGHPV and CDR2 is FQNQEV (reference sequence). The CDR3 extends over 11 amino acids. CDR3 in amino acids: CASSRQAEQFF. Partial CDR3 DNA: TGTGCCAGCAGTCGGCAAGCTGAGCAGTTC.

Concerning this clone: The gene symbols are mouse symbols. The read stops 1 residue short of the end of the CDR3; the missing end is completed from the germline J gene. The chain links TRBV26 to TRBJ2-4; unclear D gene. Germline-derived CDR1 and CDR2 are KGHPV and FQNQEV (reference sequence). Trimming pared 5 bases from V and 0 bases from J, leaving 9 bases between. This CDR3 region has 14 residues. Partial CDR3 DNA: TGTGCCAGCAGTGATAGGGCTAGTCAAAACACCTTGTAC. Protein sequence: CASSDRASQNTLY. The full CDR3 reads CASSDRASQNTLYF.

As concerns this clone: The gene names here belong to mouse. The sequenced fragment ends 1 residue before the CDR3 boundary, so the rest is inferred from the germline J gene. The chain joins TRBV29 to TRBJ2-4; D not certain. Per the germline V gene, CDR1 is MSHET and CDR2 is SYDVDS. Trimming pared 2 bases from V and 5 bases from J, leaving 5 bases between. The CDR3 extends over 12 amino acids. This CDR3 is CASSLPGNTLYF. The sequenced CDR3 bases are TGTGCTAGCAGTTTACCAGGAAACACCTTGTAC.

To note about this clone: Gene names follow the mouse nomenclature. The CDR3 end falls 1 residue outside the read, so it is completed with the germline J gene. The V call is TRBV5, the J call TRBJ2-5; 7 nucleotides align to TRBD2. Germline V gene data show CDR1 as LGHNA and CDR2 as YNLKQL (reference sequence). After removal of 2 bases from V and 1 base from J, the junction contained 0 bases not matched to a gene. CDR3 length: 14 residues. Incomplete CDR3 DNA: TGTGCCAGCAGCCAACTGGGGGACCAAGACACCCAGTAC. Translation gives CASSQLGDQDTQY. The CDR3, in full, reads CASSQLGDQDTQYF.

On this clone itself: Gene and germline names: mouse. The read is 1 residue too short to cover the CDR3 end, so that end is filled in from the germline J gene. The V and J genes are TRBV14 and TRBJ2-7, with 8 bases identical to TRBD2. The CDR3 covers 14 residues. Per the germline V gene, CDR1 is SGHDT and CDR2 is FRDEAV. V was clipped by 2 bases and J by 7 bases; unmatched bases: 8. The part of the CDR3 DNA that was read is TGTGCCAGCAGTTTTGCGCTGGGGGGAGGGGAACAGTAC. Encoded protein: CASSFALGGGEQY. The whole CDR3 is CASSFALGGGEQYF.

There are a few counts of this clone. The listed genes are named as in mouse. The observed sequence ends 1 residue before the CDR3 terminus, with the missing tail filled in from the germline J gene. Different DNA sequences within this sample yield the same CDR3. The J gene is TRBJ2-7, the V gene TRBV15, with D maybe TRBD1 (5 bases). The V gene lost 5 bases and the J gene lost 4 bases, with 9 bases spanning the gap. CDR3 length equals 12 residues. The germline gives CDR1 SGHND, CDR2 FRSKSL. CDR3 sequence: CASSPQGYEQYF. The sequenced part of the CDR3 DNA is TGTGCCAGCAGTCCGCAGGGTTATGAACAGTAC.

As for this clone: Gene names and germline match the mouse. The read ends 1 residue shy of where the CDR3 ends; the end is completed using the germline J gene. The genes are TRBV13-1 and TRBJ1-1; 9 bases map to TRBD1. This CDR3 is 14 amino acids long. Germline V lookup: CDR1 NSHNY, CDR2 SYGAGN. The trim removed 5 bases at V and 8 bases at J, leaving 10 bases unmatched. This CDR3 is CASSPGTGRREVFF. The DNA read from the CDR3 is TGTGCCAGCAGCCCCGGGACAGGGAGGAGGGAAGTCTTC.

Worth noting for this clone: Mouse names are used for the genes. The CDR3 sequence is CASSDAGNSDYTF. The CDR3 DNA, read in part, is TGTGCCAGCAGTGATGCGGGGAACTCCGACTACACC. The rearrangement links TRBV13-3 to TRBJ1-2; D remains unclear. From the germline J gene comes the end of the CDR3, since the read stops 1 residue before it. The CDR3 has 13 amino acids. The V and J ends lost 0 bases and 2 bases respectively, with 5 bases between them. CDR1 and CDR2 (germline): NNHDY, SYVADS.

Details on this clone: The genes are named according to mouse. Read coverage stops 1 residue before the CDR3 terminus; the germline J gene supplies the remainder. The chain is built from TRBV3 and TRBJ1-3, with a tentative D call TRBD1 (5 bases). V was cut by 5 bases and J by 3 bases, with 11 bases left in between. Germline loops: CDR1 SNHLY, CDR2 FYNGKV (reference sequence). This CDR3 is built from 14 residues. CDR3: CASSERGGGNTLYF. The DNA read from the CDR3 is TGTGCCAGCAGCGAGAGGGGTGGTGGAAATACGCTCTAT.

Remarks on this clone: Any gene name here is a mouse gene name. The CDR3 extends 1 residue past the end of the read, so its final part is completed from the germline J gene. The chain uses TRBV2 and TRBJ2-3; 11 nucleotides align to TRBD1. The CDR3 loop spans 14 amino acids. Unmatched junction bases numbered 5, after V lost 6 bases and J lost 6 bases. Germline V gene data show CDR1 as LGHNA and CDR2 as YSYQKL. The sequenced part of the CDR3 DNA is TGTGCCAGCAGACTCGGACAGGGGGCGGAAACGCTGTAT. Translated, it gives CASRLGQGAETLY. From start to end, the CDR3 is CASRLGQGAETLYF.

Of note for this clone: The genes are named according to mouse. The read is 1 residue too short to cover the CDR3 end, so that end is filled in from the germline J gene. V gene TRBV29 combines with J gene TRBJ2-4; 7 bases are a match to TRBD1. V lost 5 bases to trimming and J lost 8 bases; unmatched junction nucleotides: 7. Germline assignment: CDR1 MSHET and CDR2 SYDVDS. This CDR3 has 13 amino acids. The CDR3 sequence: CASSPRQGPTLYF. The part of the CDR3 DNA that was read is TGTGCTAGCAGTCCCAGACAGGGCCCCACCTTGTAC.